The 16 T cell receptor beta chains below all came from one sample that was sequenced in a study of blood T cell repertoires in COVID-19. This table comes from immunoSEQ multiplex PCR, and its TCRdb copy is limited to in-frame clones, with some not included. The data show around 47,000 clones, 81% seen once. The sequencing sample was made of peripheral blood. The receptors shown here come from a woman of 80 years or more with COVID-19, enrolled during active disease.

The chain couples TRBV15 to TRBJ1-2, with a weak D call TRBD1 (6 bases). Germline V gene data show CDR1 as LNHNV and CDR2 as YYDKDF (reference sequence). The V end lost 0 bases, the J end lost 3 bases, and 11 bases lay between the germline ends. The CDR3 totals 15 residues. The CDR3 DNA sequence: TGTGCCACCAGCAGAGATCAAGACAGGTACTATGGCTACACCTTC. Translated, it gives CATSRDQDRYYGYTF.

This chain connects TRBV29-1 to TRBJ1-1, with D maybe TRBD1 (5 bases). Germline V gene lookup returns CDR1 SQVTM and CDR2 ANQGSEA. Trimming took 2 bases from V and 1 from J, leaving 8 bases between them. The CDR3 extends over 13 amino acids. The CDR3 loop is CSVERQRNTEAFF. The CDR3 DNA reads TGCAGCGTTGAAAGACAGAGGAACACTGAAGCTTTCTTT. The full variable domain, rest sourced from reference TRBV29-1 and TRBJ1-1, is SAVISQKPSRDICQRGTSLTIQCQVDSQVTMMFWYRQQPGQSLTLIATANQGSEATYESGFVIDKFPISRPNLTFSTLTVSNMSPEDSSIYLCSVERQRNTEAFFGQGTRLTVV.

The chain has TRBV24-1 and TRBJ2-1; 8 positions match TRBD1. CDR3 length equals 16 residues. Germline CDR1 and CDR2: KGHDR and SFDVKD. Trimming took 4 bases from V and 4 from J; bases not matched to a gene: 8. The CDR3 nucleotides read TGTGCCACCAGTGACCGACTCGGGACAGGTTACAATGAGCAGTTCTTC. This translates into CATSDRLGTGYNEQFF.

This clone was seen once. The V and J genes are TRBV4-2 and TRBJ2-3; D unresolved. Germline CDR1 and CDR2: LGHNA and YNFKEQ. The length of the CDR3 is 16 residues. V was shortened by 0 bases and J by 0 bases, with 10 bases between the two germline ends. The CDR3 DNA reads TGTGCCAGCAGCCAAGACAGCGTTTCTAGCACAGATACGCAGTATTTT. It is translated as CASSQDSVSSTDTQYF.

The chain recombines TRBV10-3 with TRBJ1-1, with 10 positions matching TRBD1. Per germline, CDR1 ENHRY and CDR2 SYGVKD. The ends lost 10 bases at V and 5 bases at J; junction bases unmatched: 10. This CDR3 region has 14 residues. The CDR3 spells CATGTGDVGTEAFF. The CDR3, as DNA: TGTGCCACCGGGACAGGGGACGTGGGGACTGAAGCTTTCTTT.

The CDR3 DNA is TGTGCCAGTAGTATGGGACAGGGTGTTACTGAAGCTTTCTTT. It codes for CASSMGQGVTEAFF. The chain links TRBV19 to TRBJ1-1; TRBD1 matches at 9 bases. The trim removed 3 bases at V and 5 bases at J, leaving 4 bases unmatched. CDR3 length: 14 residues. The germline gives CDR1 LNHDA, CDR2 SQIVND (reference sequence).

This chain uses TRBV10-3 with TRBJ2-7, with 14 bases aligning to TRBD2. Germline V gene data show CDR1 as ENHRY and CDR2 as SYGVKD. The CDR3 has 17 amino acids. J was trimmed by 1 base and V by 3 bases; bases with no gene match: 5. The CDR3 loop is CAISERLAGGLSYEQYF. The CDR3 DNA reads TGTGCCATCAGTGAACGACTAGCGGGAGGGTTATCCTACGAGCAGTACTTC.

This clone was seen a handful of times. The chain has TRBV5-1 and TRBJ2-7; 11 nucleotides line up with TRBD1. This CDR3 contains 16 residues. Germline trimming cut 4 bases from V and 6 bases from J; bases unmatched to any gene: 12. CDR1 and CDR2 (germline): SGHRS, YFSETQ. CDR3 coding DNA: TGCGCCAGCAGCAACGGACAGGGGGCGGGTTTTGCCGAGCAGTACTTC. This translates into CASSNGQGAGFAEQYF.

The gene calls are TRBV6-2 or TRBV6-3 and TRBJ2-1; D not resolved. V was clipped by 6 bases and J by 6 bases, with 9 bases between them. The CDR3 is 12 amino acids. Germline CDR1 and CDR2: MNHEY and SVGEGT. The CDR3 reads CASRPLSNEQFF. The CDR3 bases are TGTGCCAGCAGGCCTCTATCCAATGAGCAGTTCTTC.

The chain is built from TRBV9 and TRBJ1-3; D call uncertain. Germline CDR1 SGDLS, CDR2 YYNGEE. The CDR3 has 14 residues. Trimming stripped 0 bases from V and 2 bases from J, with 6 bases between. CDR3 sequence reads: CASSVDGTGNTIYF. The CDR3 DNA reads as TGTGCCAGCAGCGTAGACGGGACTGGAAACACCATATATTTT.

The chain couples TRBV7-3 to TRBJ1-1; D is unresolved. The CDR3 loop spans 13 amino acids. Per the germline V gene, CDR1 is SGHTA and CDR2 is FQGTGA. V was cut by 5 bases and J by 5 bases, with 12 bases left in between. CDR3 region: CASSPHSGTEAFF. The CDR3 DNA reads TGTGCCAGCAGCCCCCACTCAGGAACTGAAGCTTTCTTT.

The chain couples TRBV4-1 to TRBJ2-2, with 13 nucleotides matching TRBD2. Germline CDR1 reads MGHRA; CDR2 reads YSYEKL. The CDR3 is 20 residues long. V shed 4 bases and J 3 bases; nucleotides not matched to a gene: 14. The CDR3 bases are TGCGCCAGCAGCCCGAAGGGGACTAGCGGGAAATTGTCTGACACCGGGGAGCTGTTTTTT. This gives the protein CASSPKGTSGKLSDTGELFF.

This chain connects TRBV9 to TRBJ2-1; TRBD2 matches 10 bases. The CDR3 extends over 19 amino acids. Trimming at V came to 7 bases and at J to 0 bases, leaving 16 bases not matched to a gene. Germline loops: CDR1 SGDLS, CDR2 YYNGEE. The CDR3: CASDVRRTSGLSSYNEQFF. For the CDR3, the DNA is TGTGCCAGCGATGTCCGGAGGACTAGCGGCCTAAGCTCCTACAATGAGCAGTTCTTC.

CDR3 sequence reads: CASSRPGLAGDDLQFF. Here the CDR3 DNA reads TGTGCCAGCAGCCGCCCGGGACTAGCGGGAGATGACTTACAGTTCTTC. This chain links TRBV13 with TRBJ2-1, with TRBD2 matching 14 bases. Losses at the gene ends were 5 bases for V and 13 bases for J; bases not matched to a gene: 13. Looked up from germline, CDR1 is PRHDT and CDR2 is FYEKMQ (reference sequence). The CDR3 has 16 residues.

This chain links TRBV9 with TRBJ1-5; a possible D gene is TRBD1 (5 bases). This CDR3 spans 14 amino acids. V gave up 0 bases and J gave up 4 bases, with 8 bases separating them. The germline CDR1 and CDR2 sequences are SGDLS and YYNGEE. The chain's CDR3 is CASSVGDRNQPQHF. In DNA form, the CDR3 reads TGTGCCAGCAGCGTAGGCGACAGAAATCAGCCCCAGCATTTT.

This chain links TRBV6-1 with TRBJ1-5; D possibly corresponds to TRBD1 (6 bases). This CDR3 is 16 amino acids long. Germline-derived CDR1 and CDR2 are MNHNS and SASEGT. V was pared by 2 bases and J by 0 bases, with 11 bases between. The CDR3 region has the DNA TGTGCCAGCAGTGAAAGGACAGCGATTAGCAATCAGCCCCAGCATTTT. This encodes CASSERTAISNQPQHF.